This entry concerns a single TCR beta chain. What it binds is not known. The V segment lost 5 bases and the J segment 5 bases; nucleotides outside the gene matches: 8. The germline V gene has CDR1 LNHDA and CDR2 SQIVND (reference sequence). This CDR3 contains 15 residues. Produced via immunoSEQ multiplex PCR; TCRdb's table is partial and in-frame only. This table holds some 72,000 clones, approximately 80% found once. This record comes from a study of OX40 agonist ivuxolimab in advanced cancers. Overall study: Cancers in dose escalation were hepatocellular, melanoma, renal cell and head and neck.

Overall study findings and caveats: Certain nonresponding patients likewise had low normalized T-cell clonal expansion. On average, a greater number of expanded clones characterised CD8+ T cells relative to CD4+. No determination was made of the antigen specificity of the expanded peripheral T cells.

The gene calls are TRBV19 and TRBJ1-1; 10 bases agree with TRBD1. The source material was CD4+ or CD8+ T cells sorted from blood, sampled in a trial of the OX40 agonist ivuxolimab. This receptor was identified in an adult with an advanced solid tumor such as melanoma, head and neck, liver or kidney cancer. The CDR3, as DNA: TGTGCCAGTAGTGTTCTACCGGGACAGGGGACTGAAGCTTTCTTT. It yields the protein CASSVLPGQGTEAFF.